The present TCR beta chain was sequenced within a study of cytomegalovirus exposure and HLA in healthy donors. Germline CDR1 MNHEY, CDR2 SVGAGI. The length of the CDR3 is 12 residues. V was shortened by 5 bases and J by 4 bases, with 8 bases between the two germline ends. The donors were members of the validation cohort comprising 120 subjects, separate from the roughly 640-subject first cohort. Assay: immunoSEQ multiplex PCR; the TCRdb copy retains only in-frame clones and omits some. This sample has about 200,000 clones; around four fifths occur once, and the top ten carry roughly 5.5%. This clone occurred once.

The sequence was obtained from a woman under 30 in good health and CMV-seronegative. The sequencing input was PBMCs. The chain combines TRBV6-5 with TRBJ1-1; D unresolved. CDR3 residues: CASSTTFTEAFF. CDR3 DNA: TGTGCCAGCAGTACGACATTCACTGAAGCTTTCTTT.